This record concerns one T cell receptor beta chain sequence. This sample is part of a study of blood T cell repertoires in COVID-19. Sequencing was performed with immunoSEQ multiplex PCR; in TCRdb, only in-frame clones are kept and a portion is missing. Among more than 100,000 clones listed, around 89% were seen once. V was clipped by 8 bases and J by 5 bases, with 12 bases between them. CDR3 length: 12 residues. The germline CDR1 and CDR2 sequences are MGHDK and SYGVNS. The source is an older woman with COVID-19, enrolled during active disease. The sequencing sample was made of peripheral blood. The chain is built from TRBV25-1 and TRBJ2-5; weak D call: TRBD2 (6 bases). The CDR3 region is CASRDFRETQYF. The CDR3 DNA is TGTGCCAGCCGGGACTTTAGGGAGACCCAGTACTTC.